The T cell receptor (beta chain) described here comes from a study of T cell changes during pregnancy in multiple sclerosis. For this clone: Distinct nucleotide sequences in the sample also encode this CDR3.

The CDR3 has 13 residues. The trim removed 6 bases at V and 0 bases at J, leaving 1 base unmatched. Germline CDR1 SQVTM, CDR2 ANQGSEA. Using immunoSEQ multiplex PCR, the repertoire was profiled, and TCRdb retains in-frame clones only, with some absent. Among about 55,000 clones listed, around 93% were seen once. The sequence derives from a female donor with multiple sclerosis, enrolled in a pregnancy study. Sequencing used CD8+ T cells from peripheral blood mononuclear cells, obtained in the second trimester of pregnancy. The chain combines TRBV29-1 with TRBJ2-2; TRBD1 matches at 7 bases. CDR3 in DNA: TGCAGCGTGGGGACAGCGAACACCGGGGAGCTGTTTTTT. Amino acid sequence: CSVGTANTGELFF.